One and the same sample provided the 14 T cell receptor beta chains below, sequenced in a study of cytomegalovirus exposure and HLA in healthy donors. Both 60 Vbeta primers and 13 Jbeta primers went into the PCR. Clones were read by immunoSEQ multiplex PCR, and TCRdb kept only the in-frame ones, dropping some. The data contain around 300,000 clones, under 80% of them singletons. Sequencing input: PBMCs. The receptors shown here come from a female donor in good health and CMV-seronegative.

J is TRBJ2-5 and V is TRBV5-4; 8 bases fit TRBD2. The V and J ends lost 3 bases and 5 bases, in that order; junction bases with no gene match: 12. Germline V gives CDR1 SGHNT, CDR2 YYREEE (reference sequence). This CDR3 has 16 residues. The DNA for the CDR3 is TGTGCCAGCAGCTCGGGGGGGGCGGGAGTGGTGGAGACCCAGTACTTC. Protein: CASSSGGAGVVETQYF. The full variable domain, completed using reference TRBV5-4 and TRBJ2-5, is ETGVTQSPTHLIKTRGQQVTLRCSSQSGHNTVSWYQQALGQGPQFIFQYYREEENGRGNFPPRFSGLQFPNYSSELNVNALELDDSALYLCASSSGGAGVVETQYFGPGTRLLVL.

This clone was seen more than once but under ten times. The chain links TRBV6-4 to TRBJ1-1; D is perhaps TRBD1 (5 bases). V was trimmed by 6 bases and J by 3 bases, leaving 11 bases between them. This CDR3 has 13 amino acids. Germline V CDR1 and CDR2: MRHNA, SNTAGT. CDR3 nucleotide sequence: TGTGCCAGCAGAATGCAGGGTTACACTGAAGCTTTCTTT. As protein: CASRMQGYTEAFF.

The gene calls are TRBV5-4 and TRBJ1-3; D possibly corresponds to TRBD1 (6 bases). Between the trimmed V and J ends, which lost 5 bases and 0 bases, there was a span of 15 bases. From germline, CDR1 is SGHNT and CDR2 YYREEE (reference sequence). The CDR3 spans 16 residues. CDR3 nucleotides: TGTGCCAGCAGTGGATCAGGGGATAGCTCTGGAAACACCATATATTTT. Translation gives CASSGSGDSSGNTIYF.

The rearrangement joins TRBV9 to TRBJ2-1, with a weak D call TRBD2 (5 bases). The CDR3 is 15 residues long. CDR1 and CDR2 from the germline V gene are SGDLS and YYNGEE. Trimming took 0 bases from V and 5 from J, leaving 12 bases between them. CDR3 region: CASSVASLAHNEQFF. CDR3 bases: TGTGCCAGCAGCGTAGCTAGTCTAGCCCACAATGAGCAGTTCTTC.

This clone has just a few counts. The rearrangement uses TRBV28 and TRBJ2-7, with 11 bases that match TRBD1. J lost 2 bases, V lost 3 bases, and 6 bases had no gene match. Germline values: CDR1 MDHEN, CDR2 SYDVKM. This CDR3 region has 16 residues. CDR3 protein: CASSLFGQGATYEQYF. In nucleotides, the CDR3 is TGTGCCAGCAGTTTGTTCGGACAGGGGGCAACCTACGAGCAGTACTTC.

The genes are TRBV7-2 and TRBJ1-5, with TRBD1 identical over 12 bases. CDR3 size: 17 residues. J was trimmed by 5 bases and V by 4 bases; bases with no gene match: 9. From germline, CDR1 is SGHTA and CDR2 FQGNSA. The CDR3 bases are TGTGCCAGCAGCTCCGGGACAGGGGGCGCGGCTTATCAGCCCCAGCATTTT. Residues: CASSSGTGGAAYQPQHF.

The rearrangement links TRBV4-1 to TRBJ2-1, with 10 nucleotides matching TRBD2. Germline CDR1 and CDR2: MGHRA and YSYEKL. The CDR3 covers 14 residues. V gave up 1 base and J gave up 9 bases; unmatched junction bases: 3. CDR3 DNA sequence: TGCGCCAGCAGCCAAGGCTGGACTAGCGGTGAGCAGTTCTTC. This sequence encodes CASSQGWTSGEQFF.

This clone was detected a few times. The chain links TRBV21-1 to TRBJ2-1; the DNA was not compared with TRBD2, the D call given in the table. TRBV21-1 is given as a pseudogene. The CDR3 is 16 residues long. CDR3 residues: CASSKRLAGAAGEQFF. In DNA, the CDR3 is TGTGCCAGCAGCAAAAGGCTAGCGGGTGCAGCGGGTGAGCAGTTCTTC.

This chain uses TRBV6-1 with TRBJ2-7; 7 bases are shared with TRBD1. Germline V gene data show CDR1 as MNHNS and CDR2 as SASEGT. The CDR3 is 14 residues long. With V trimmed by 5 bases and J by 6 bases, 10 bases remained unmatched. The CDR3: CASSTPGTVPEQYF. CDR3 sequence (DNA): TGTGCCAGCAGTACCCCCGGGACAGTTCCCGAGCAGTACTTC.

J is TRBJ1-3 and V is TRBV19, with TRBD1 as a possible D gene (5 bases). The V end lost 4 bases, the J end lost 0 bases, and 7 bases lay between the germline ends. The CDR3 spans 14 residues. CDR1 and CDR2 from the germline V gene are LNHDA and SQIVND (reference sequence). CDR3 bases: TGTGCCAGTAGTACAGGGTACTCTGGAAACACCATATATTTT. Protein product: CASSTGYSGNTIYF.

J is TRBJ2-1 and V is TRBV4-1; possibly TRBD2 for D (5 bases). The V end was cut by 3 bases, the J end by 7 bases, with 10 bases between. CDR1 is MGHRA, CDR2 YSYEKL, per germline. This CDR3 has 13 amino acids. The CDR3 loop is CASSHQRGNEQFF. CDR3 sequence (DNA): TGCGCCAGCAGCCACCAACGGGGAAATGAGCAGTTCTTC.

This sequence joins TRBV25-1 and TRBJ2-7, with D possibly being TRBD2 (5 bases). Germline V CDR1 and CDR2: MGHDK, SYGVNS. The CDR3 extends over 13 amino acids. V was clipped by 7 bases and J by 3 bases, with 13 bases between them. The CDR3 DNA is TGTGCCAGCACTTCTCGGGATTACTACGAGCAGTACTTC. As protein: CASTSRDYYEQYF.

This clone was counted only a few times. One end of the junction varies from germline; a read error may be responsible. V and J are TRBV7-9 and TRBJ2-3; TRBD2 might be the D (6 bases). The CDR3 has 12 amino acids. Germline CDR1 reads SEHNR; CDR2 reads FQNEAQ (reference sequence). The CDR3 nucleotides read TGTTCCAGCAGCTTAGCGGAGGATACGCAGTATTTT. Translating it yields CSSSLAEDTQYF.

The chain has TRBV5-1 and TRBJ2-7; D possibly corresponds to TRBD1 (7 bases). Germline-derived CDR1 and CDR2 are SGHRS and YFSETQ. V lost 2 bases, J lost 5 bases, and 14 bases lay in between. This CDR3 is built from 14 residues. CDR3 protein: CASSFRQGGDEQYF. The DNA of the CDR3 is TGCGCCAGCAGCTTTCGCCAGGGGGGCGACGAGCAGTACTTC.